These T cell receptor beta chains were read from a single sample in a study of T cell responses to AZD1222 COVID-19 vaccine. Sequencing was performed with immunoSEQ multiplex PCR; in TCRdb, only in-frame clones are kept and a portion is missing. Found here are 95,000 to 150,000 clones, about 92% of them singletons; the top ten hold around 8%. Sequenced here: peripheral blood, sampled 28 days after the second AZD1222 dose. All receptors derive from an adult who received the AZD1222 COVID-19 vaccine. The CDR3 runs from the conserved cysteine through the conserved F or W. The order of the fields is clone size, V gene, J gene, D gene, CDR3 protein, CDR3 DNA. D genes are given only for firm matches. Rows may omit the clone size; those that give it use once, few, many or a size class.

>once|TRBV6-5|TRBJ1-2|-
CASRTTGGNYGYTF
TGTGCCAGCAGGACCACAGGAGGTAACTATGGCTACACCTTC
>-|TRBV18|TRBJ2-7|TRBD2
CASSPGREFPYEQYF
TGTGCCAGCTCACCAGGGCGGGAGTTTCCTTACGAGCAGTACTTC
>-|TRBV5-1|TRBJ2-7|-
CASSFTPGKSEQYF
TGCGCCAGCAGCTTTACCCCGGGGAAATCCGAGCAGTACTTC
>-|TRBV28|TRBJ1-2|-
CATQEVYGYTF
TGTGCCACTCAGGAAGTCTATGGCTACACCTTC
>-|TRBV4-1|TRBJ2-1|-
CASSQDGNSAPNEQFF
TGCGCCAGCAGCCAAGACGGGAACTCCGCCCCCAATGAGCAGTTCTTC
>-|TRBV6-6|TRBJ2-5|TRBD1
CASREHGQGRETQYF
TGTGCCAGCAGAGAACATGGACAGGGAAGAGAGACCCAGTACTTC
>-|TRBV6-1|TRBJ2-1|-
CASSDWGGPSDNEQFF
TGTGCCAGCAGTGACTGGGGGGGGCCAAGTGACAATGAGCAGTTCTTC
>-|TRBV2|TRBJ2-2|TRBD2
CASIRGVGTGELFF
TGTGCCAGCATTCGGGGGGTGGGCACCGGGGAGCTGTTTTTT
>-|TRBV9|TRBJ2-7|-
CASSVDLLNEQYF
TGTGCCAGCAGCGTAGACCTTCTGAACGAGCAGTACTTC
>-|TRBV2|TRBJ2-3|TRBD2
CASRGRLAGGTDTQYF
TGTGCCAGCAGGGGGAGACTAGCGGGCGGCACAGATACGCAGTATTTT
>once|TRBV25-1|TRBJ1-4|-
CASSVGDSPNEKLFF
TGTGCCAGCAGTGTGGGTGACAGCCCCAATGAAAAACTGTTTTTT
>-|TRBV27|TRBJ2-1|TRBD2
CASSPRGGLAADNEQFF
TGTGCCAGCAGTCCCCGTGGTGGACTAGCGGCAGACAATGAGCAGTTCTTC
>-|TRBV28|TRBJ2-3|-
CASNGGGSTDTQYF
TGTGCCAGCAATGGCGGGGGCTCCACAGATACGCAGTATTTT
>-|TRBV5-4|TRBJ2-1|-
CASSSRPPNEQFF
TGTGCCAGCAGCTCTAGACCCCCGAATGAGCAGTTCTTC
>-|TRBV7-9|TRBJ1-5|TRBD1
CASSLEGQVTALHF
TGTGCCAGCAGCTTAGAGGGACAGGTAACTGCTTTGCATTTT
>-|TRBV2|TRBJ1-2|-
CASSEGGSMTNYGYTF
TGTGCCAGCAGTGAAGGTGGGTCGATGACTAACTATGGCTACACCTTC
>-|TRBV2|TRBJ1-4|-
CASSGTKGANEKLFF
TGTGCCAGCAGCGGGACAAAGGGGGCTAATGAAAAACTGTTTTTT
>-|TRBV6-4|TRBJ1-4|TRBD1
CASSDYLGGAGGCEKLFF
TGTGCCAGCAGTGACTATTTAGGTGGGGCAGGGGGCTGTGAAAAACTGTTTTTT
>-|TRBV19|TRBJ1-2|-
CASSIGSGDHGYTF
TGTGCCAGTAGTATAGGGTCAGGGGACCATGGCTACACCTTC
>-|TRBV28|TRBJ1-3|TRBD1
CASSGQGTRALPGNTIYF
TGTGCCAGCAGTGGACAGGGTACCCGGGCCCTCCCTGGAAACACCATATATTTT
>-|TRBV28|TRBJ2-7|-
CASSIYGSASYEQYF
TGTGCCAGCAGTATTTACGGGAGCGCGTCCTACGAGCAGTACTTC
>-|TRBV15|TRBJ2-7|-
CATSRETTVSYEQYF
TGTGCCACCAGCAGAGAAACCACTGTATCCTACGAGCAGTACTTC
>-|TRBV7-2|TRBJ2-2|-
CASSLDGYITGELFF
TGTGCCAGCAGCTTAGATGGCTACATAACCGGGGAGCTGTTTTTT
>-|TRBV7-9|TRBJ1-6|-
CASSTGPSYNSPLHF
TGTGCCAGCAGCACTGGACCCTCCTATAATTCACCCCTCCACTTT
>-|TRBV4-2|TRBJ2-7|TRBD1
CASSQNRDRRIYEQYF
TGTGCCAGCAGCCAAAACCGGGACAGACGAATCTACGAGCAGTACTTC
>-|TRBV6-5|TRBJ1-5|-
CASSLGRGDQPQHF
TGTGCCAGCAGTTTGGGACGGGGAGATCAGCCCCAGCATTTT
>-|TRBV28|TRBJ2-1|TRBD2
CASSDFRGGRDNEQFF
TGTGCCAGTTCCGATTTCCGGGGGGGCCGGGACAATGAGCAGTTCTTC
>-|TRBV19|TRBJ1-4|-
CASQAGTHGEKLFF
TGTGCCAGTCAGGCCGGGACCCACGGAGAAAAACTGTTTTTT
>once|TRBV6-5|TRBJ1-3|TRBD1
CASSGQGSGNTIYF
TGTGCCAGCAGCGGACAGGGGTCTGGAAACACCATATATTTT
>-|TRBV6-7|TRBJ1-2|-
CAAKGRYGYTF
TGTGCCGCAAAGGGGCGCTATGGCTACACCTTC
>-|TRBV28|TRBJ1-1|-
CASSGWENTEAFF
TGTGCCAGCAGTGGGTGGGAGAACACTGAAGCTTTCTTT
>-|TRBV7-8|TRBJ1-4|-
CASMRGPNEKLFF
TGTGCCAGCATGAGGGGTCCTAATGAAAAACTGTTTTTT
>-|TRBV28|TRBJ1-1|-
CASSGTEAFF
TGTGCCAGCAGTGGCACTGAAGCTTTCTTT
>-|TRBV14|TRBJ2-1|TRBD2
CASSQDPFSGIHTRSEQFF
TGTGCCAGCAGCCAAGATCCTTTTAGCGGGATCCATACGCGGAGTGAGCAGTTCTTC
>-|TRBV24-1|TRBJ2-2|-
CATEQANTGELFF
TGTGCCACCGAACAGGCGAACACCGGGGAGCTGTTTTTT
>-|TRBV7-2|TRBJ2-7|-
CASSPRHSEQYF
TGTGCCAGCAGCCCCCGTCACAGCGAGCAGTACTTC
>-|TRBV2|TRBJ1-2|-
CASSEDGGNYGYTF
TGTGCCAGCAGTGAAGATGGGGGTAACTATGGCTACACCTTC
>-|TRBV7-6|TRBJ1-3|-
CASSPRTGNTIYF
TGTGCCAGCAGCCCCCGGACAGGAAACACCATATATTTT
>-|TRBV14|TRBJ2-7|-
CASSSLTGTRSSYEQYF
TGTGCCAGCAGCTCTCTCACCGGGACACGATCCTCCTACGAGCAGTACTTC
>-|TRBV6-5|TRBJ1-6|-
CASSYSRVGASSPLHF
TGTGCCAGCAGTTACTCCCGGGTTGGGGCGAGTTCACCCCTCCACTTT
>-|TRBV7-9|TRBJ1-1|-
CASSWQGNTEAFF
TGTGCCAGCAGCTGGCAGGGAAACACTGAAGCTTTCTTT
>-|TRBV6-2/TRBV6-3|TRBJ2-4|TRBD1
CASSTGTGAYF
TGTGCCAGCAGTACCGGGACAGGCGCATACTTC
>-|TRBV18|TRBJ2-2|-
CASSPEEGAGELFF
TGTGCCAGCTCACCAGAGGAGGGAGCCGGGGAGCTGTTTTTT
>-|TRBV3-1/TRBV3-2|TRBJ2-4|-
CASSPQDKNIQYF
TGTGCCAGCAGCCCCCAGGACAAAAACATTCAGTACTTC
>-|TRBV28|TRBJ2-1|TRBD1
CASSSRDRRSYNEQFF
TGTGCCAGCAGTTCTAGGGACAGACGTTCCTACAATGAGCAGTTCTTC
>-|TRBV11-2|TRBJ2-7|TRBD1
CASRTAGQGAYEQYF
TGTGCCAGCAGAACTGCGGGACAGGGGGCCTACGAGCAGTACTTC
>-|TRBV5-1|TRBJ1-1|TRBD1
CASSSQGGNTEAFF
TGCGCCAGCAGCTCCCAGGGGGGGAACACTGAAGCTTTCTTT
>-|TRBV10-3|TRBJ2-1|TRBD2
CAISEAGGYYNEQFF
TGTGCCATCAGTGAGGCCGGGGGGTATTACAATGAGCAGTTCTTC